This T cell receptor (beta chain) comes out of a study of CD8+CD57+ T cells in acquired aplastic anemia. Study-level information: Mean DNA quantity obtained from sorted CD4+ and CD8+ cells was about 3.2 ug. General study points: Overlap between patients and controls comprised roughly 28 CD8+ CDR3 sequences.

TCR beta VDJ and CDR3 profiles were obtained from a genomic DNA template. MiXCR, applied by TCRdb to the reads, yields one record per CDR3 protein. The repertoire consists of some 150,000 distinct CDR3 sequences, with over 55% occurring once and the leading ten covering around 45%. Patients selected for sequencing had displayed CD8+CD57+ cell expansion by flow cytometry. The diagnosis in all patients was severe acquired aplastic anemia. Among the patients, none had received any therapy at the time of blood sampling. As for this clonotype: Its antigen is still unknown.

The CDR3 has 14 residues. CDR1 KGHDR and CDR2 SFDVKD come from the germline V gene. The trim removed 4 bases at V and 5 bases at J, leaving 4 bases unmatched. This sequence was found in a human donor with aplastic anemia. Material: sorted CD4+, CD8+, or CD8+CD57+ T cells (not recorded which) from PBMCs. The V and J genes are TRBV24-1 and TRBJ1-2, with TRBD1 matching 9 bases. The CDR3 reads CATSDYDRGYGYTF. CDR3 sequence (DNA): TGTGCCACCAGTGACTACGACAGGGGGTATGGCTACACCTTC.